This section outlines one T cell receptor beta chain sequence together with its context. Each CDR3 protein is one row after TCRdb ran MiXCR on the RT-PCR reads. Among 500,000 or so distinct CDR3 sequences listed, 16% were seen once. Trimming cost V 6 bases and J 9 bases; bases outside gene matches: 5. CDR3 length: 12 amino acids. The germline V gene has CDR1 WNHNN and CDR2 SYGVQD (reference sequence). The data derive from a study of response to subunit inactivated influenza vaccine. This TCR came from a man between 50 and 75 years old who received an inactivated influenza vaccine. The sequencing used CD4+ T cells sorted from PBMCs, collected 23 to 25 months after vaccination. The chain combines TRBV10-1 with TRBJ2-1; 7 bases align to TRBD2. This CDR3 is CASSYPGGEQFF. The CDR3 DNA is TGCGCCAGCAGCTACCCGGGGGGTGAGCAGTTCTTC.